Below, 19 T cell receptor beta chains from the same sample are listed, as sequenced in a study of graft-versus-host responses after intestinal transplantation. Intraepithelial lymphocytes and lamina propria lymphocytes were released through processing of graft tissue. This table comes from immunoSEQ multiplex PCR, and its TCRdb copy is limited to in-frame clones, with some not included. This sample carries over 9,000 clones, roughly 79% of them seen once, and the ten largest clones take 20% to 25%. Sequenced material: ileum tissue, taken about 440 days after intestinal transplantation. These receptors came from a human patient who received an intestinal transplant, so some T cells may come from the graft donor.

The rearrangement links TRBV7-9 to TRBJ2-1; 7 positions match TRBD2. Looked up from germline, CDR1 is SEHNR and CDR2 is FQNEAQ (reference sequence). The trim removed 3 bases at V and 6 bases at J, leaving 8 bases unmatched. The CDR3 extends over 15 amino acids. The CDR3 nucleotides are TGTGCCAGCAGCTTGACTAGCCCTGTATTCAATGAGCAGTTCTTC. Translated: CASSLTSPVFNEQFF.

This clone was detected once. CDR3 DNA: TGTGCCTGGAGTGTACAGGCGTCCGAGGGCTACACCTTC. Translation gives CAWSVQASEGYTF. This rearrangement joins TRBV30 to TRBJ1-2; TRBD1 is a possible D gene (5 bases). Trimming removed 0 bases from V and 8 bases from J, with 13 bases in between. Germline V gives CDR1 GTSNPN, CDR2 SVGIG (reference sequence). The CDR3 consists of 13 residues.

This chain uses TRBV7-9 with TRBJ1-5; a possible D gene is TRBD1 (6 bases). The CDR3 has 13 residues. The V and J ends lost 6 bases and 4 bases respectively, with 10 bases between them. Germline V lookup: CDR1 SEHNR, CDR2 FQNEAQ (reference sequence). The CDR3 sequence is CASSQGMNQPQHF. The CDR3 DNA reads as TGTGCCAGCAGTCAGGGGATGAATCAGCCCCAGCATTTT.

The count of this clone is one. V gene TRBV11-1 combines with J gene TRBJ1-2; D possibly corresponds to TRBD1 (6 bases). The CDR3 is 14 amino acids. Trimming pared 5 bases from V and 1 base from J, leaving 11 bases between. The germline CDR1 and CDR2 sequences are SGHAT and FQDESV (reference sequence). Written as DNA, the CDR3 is TGTGCCAGCAGCGATAGCAGGGGTAACTATGGCTACACCTTC. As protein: CASSDSRGNYGYTF.

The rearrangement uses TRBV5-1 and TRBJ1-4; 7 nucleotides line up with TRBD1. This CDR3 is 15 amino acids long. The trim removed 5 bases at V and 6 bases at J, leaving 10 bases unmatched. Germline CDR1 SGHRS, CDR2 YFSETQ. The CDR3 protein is CASRASTGTDEKLFF. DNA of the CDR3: TGCGCCAGCAGGGCGAGTACAGGGACAGATGAAAAACTGTTTTTT.

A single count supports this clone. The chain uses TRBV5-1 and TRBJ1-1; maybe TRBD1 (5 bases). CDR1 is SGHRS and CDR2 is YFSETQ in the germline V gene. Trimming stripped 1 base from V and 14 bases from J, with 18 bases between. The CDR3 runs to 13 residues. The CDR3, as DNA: TGCGCCAGCAGCTTGTTGCCTGGGACGGACTGCTTCTTT. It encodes CASSLLPGTDCFF.

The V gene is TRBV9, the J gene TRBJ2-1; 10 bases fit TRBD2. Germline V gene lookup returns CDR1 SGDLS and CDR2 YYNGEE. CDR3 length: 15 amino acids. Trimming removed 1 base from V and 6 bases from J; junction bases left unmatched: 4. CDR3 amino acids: CASSVISGGANEQFF. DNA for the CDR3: TGTGCCAGCAGCGTAATCAGCGGGGGGGCCAATGAGCAGTTCTTC.

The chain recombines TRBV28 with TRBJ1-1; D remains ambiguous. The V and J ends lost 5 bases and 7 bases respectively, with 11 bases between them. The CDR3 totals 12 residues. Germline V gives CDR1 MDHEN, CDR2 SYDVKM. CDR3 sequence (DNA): TGTGCCAGCAGTCGGTCATTTCTTGAAGCTTTCTTT. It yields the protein CASSRSFLEAFF.

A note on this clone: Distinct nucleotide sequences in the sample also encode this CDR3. CDR3 DNA sequence: TGTGCCAGCAGCTCCGGGTGGACAGTTCACACCGGGGAGCTGTTTTTT. This encodes CASSSGWTVHTGELFF. The chain carries TRBV11-2 and TRBJ2-2; possibly TRBD1 for D (6 bases). CDR1 and CDR2 (germline): SGHAT, FQNNGV. The CDR3 length is 16 residues. The V gene lost 4 bases and the J gene lost 3 bases, with 15 bases spanning the gap.

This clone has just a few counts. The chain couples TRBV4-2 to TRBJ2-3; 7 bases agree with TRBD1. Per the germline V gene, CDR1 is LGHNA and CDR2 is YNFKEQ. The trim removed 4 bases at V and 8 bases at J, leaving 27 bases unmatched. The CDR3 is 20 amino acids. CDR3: CASSPSDDFPGLGPGGTQYF. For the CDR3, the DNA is TGTGCCAGCAGCCCTTCCGATGATTTCCCGGGCCTGGGCCCAGGGGGTACGCAGTATTTT.

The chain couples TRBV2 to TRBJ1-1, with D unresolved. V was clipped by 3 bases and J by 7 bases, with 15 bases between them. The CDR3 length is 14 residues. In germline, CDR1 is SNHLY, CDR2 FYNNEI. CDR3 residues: CASSDLGVFDEAFF. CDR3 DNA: TGTGCCAGCAGTGATCTAGGAGTTTTCGATGAAGCTTTCTTT.

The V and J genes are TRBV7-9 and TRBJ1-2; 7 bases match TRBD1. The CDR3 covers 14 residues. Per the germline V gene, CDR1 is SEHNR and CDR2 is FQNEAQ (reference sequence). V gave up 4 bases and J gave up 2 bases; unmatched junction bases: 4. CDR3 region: CASSSYRGNYGYTF. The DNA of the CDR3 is TGTGCCAGCAGCTCCTACAGGGGAAACTATGGCTACACCTTC.

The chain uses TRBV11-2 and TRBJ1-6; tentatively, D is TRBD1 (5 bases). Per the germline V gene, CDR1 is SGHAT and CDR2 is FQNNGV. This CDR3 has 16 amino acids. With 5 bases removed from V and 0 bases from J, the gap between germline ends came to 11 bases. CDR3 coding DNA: TGTGCCAGCAGCACTCTGGGGGTCTCCTATAATTCACCCCTCCACTTT. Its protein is CASSTLGVSYNSPLHF.

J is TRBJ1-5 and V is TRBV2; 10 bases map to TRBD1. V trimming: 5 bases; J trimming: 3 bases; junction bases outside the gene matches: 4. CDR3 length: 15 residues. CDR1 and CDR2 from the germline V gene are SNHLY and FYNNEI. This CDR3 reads CASSWDRGFNQPQHF. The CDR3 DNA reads TGTGCCAGCAGTTGGGACAGGGGATTCAATCAGCCCCAGCATTTT.

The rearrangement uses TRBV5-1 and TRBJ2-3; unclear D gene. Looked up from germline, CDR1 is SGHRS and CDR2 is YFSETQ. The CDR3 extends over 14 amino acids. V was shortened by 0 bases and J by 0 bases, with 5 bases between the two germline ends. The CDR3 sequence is CASSLGKSTDTQYF. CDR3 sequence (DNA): TGCGCCAGCAGCTTGGGCAAGAGCACAGATACGCAGTATTTT.

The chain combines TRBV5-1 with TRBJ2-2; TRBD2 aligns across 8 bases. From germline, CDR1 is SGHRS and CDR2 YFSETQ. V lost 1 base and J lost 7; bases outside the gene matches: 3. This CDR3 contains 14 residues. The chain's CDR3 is CASSLWLAGGELFF. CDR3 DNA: TGCGCCAGCAGCTTGTGGCTAGCGGGCGGGGAGCTGTTTTTT.

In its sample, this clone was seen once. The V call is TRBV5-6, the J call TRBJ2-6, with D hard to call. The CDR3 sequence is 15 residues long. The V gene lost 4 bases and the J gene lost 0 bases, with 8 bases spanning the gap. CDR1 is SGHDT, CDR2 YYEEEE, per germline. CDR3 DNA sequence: TGTGCCAGCAGCCCCGGTCGCTCTGGGGCCAACGTCCTGACTTTC. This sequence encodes CASSPGRSGANVLTF. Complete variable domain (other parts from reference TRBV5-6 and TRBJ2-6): DAGVTQSPTHLIKTRGQQVTLRCSPKSGHDTVSWYQQALGQGPQFIFQYYEEEERQRGNFPDRFSGHQFPNYSSELNVNALLLGDSALYLCASSPGRSGANVLTFGAGSRLTVL.

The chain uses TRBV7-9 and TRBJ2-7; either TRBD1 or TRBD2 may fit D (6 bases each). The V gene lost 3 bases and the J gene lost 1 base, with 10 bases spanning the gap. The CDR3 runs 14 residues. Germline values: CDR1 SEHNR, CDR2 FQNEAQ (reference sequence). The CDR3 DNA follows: TGTGCCAGCAGCTTCGGGGGCTATTCCTACGAGCAGTACTTC. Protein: CASSFGGYSYEQYF.

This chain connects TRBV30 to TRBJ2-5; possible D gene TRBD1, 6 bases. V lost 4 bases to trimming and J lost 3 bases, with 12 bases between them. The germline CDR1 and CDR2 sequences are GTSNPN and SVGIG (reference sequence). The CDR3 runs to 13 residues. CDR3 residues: CAWKTGPKETQYF. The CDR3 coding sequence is TGTGCCTGGAAGACAGGACCTAAAGAGACCCAGTACTTC.